The clone carrying this TCR beta chain was observed a handful of times. The antigen remains unidentified. Lactation, pregnancy, other autoimmune disease or uncontrolled infection excluded patients. Amplification of TCR beta CDR3 regions used RNA as the template. When the TCR CDR3 underwent first-round RT-PCR, the HTBI primer set was used. TCRdb independently ran MiXCR on the multiplex PCR reads; one entry per CDR3 protein. The sample contains around 610,000 distinct CDR3 sequences, under 15% of which appear only once. Germline-derived CDR1 and CDR2 are LNHDA and SQIVND (reference sequence). The CDR3 is 17 amino acids. Germline trimming cut 6 bases from V and 0 bases from J; bases unmatched to any gene: 8. The sample comes from a study of T cells in Graves' hyperthyroidism and ophthalmopathy. Overall study context: Peripheral blood was drawn at first diagnosis, prior to all treatment.

Study-wide findings and caveats: Researchers report that a 13 V-J model separated ophthalmopathy from stable hyperthyroidism. Within blood appeared most thyroid clonotypes that had expanded above 0.001.

This sequence was found in a woman in her 40s with Graves' ophthalmopathy. This chain links TRBV19 with TRBJ2-4; TRBD2 matches at 10 bases. Material for sequencing was blood. CDR3 region: CASSARTSGLAKNIQYF. The CDR3, as DNA: TGTGCCAGTAGCGCCCGGACTAGCGGCTTAGCCAAAAACATTCAGTACTTC. The full variable domain, with the rest looked up from reference TRBV19 and TRBJ2-4, is DGGITQSPKYLFRKEGQNVTLSCEQNLNHDAMYWYRQDPGQGLRLIYYSQIVNDFQKGDIAEGYSVSREKKESFPLTVTSAQKNPTAFYLCASSARTSGLAKNIQYFGAGTRLSVL.